Given below is one T cell receptor (beta chain) in context. This entry is derived from a study of T cell changes during pregnancy in multiple sclerosis. Trimming removed 6 bases from V and 1 base from J; junction bases left unmatched: 5. The CDR3 has 15 amino acids. Per germline, CDR1 SGHVS and CDR2 FQNEAQ. Clones were read by immunoSEQ multiplex PCR, and TCRdb kept only the in-frame ones, dropping some. Of 65,000 to 75,000 clones detected, roughly 89% appear once; the ten largest clones hold approximately 4%. Sequencing was performed on peripheral blood, taken after pregnancy. The receptor was derived from a female donor in good health, enrolled as a control in a pregnancy study. The rearrangement joins TRBV7-8 to TRBJ1-5, with 8 bases fitting TRBD1. The CDR3, as DNA: TGTGCCAGCAGGACGACAGGGGAGAGCAATCAGCCCCAGCATTTT. It codes for CASRTTGESNQPQHF.